Below, 3 T cell receptor beta chains from the same sample are listed, as sequenced in a study of tumor and adjacent non-tumor tissue in lung cancer. The library came from three nested PCR rounds adapted from ARM-PCR protocols. TCRdb re-called the multiplex PCR reads with MiXCR, one entry per CDR3 protein. The sample has 84,000 or so distinct CDR3 sequences, around 59% seen once; the top ten hold around 16%. The template was RNA from unsorted bulk tissue. The material sequenced was lung tumor tissue. The receptors were sampled from a man between 65 and 85 years old with non-small cell lung cancer.

Points on this clonotype: A much larger clone is a single base away; this may be a read error. V usage is TRBV5-5 and J usage is TRBJ2-2, with TRBD1 matching 8 bases. The CDR3 length is 17 residues. Germline V gene sequence: CDR1 SGHKS, CDR2 YYEKEE (reference sequence). CDR3 nucleotide sequence: TGTGCCAGCAGCTATTTCCCGGGACAGGAAAACACCAGGGAGCTGTTTTTT. Its protein is CASSYFPGQENTRELFF.

In regard to this clonotype: In this CDR3 the conserved last residue, phenylalanine or tryptophan, is missing, so a read error is likely. The limits of the CDR3 on the DNA are not certain, so only TCRdb's listed CDR3 is given. The CDR3 here is CASSSGRGDTQYS. The chain uses TRBV11-1 and TRBJ2-3. The CDR3 spans 13 residues, counting both ends. From germline, CDR1 is SGHAT and CDR2 FQDESV (reference sequence).

This rearrangement joins TRBV12-3 or TRBV12-4 to TRBJ1-2, with D possibly being TRBD1 (5 bases). The CDR3 consists of 16 residues. Trimming cost V 2 bases and J 6 bases, with 19 bases left between them. CDR3 sequence reads: CASSLNYRIRNHGYTF. The CDR3 DNA reads as TGTGCCAGCAGTTTAAACTACAGGATCAGAAACCATGGCTACACCTTC.